This T cell receptor (beta chain) stems from a study of Ad26.COV2.S vaccination and SARS-CoV-2 variants. Study results and caveats: For non-spike TCRs, breadth in vaccine recipients resembled that in placebo recipients. Analyses that measured TCR breadth and depth may have underestimated total T cell responses.

Specified treatment: some 20 received Ad26.COV2.S at low or high dose, single or two shots; several received placebo; per-sample allocation not given. It was on day 63 after the first vaccine or placebo injection that samples were taken. After removal of 3 bases from V and 4 bases from J, the junction contained 3 bases not matched to a gene. Germline V gene sequence: CDR1 SQVTM, CDR2 ANQGSEA. CDR3 length equals 13 residues. Using immunoSEQ multiplex PCR, the repertoire was profiled, and TCRdb retains in-frame clones only, with some absent. The repertoire includes some 400,000 clones, 75% to 90% of them detected once, and approximately 1.9% sits in the top ten. Turning to this clone: Its antigen is as yet unknown.

Sequenced material: peripheral blood, taken in a trial of Ad26.COV2.S vaccine versus placebo. The origin of this receptor is a person between 18 and 60 years old who received the Ad26.COV2.S COVID-19 vaccine or a placebo. V and J are TRBV29-1 and TRBJ2-5; 9 bases map to TRBD2. In nucleotides, the CDR3 is TGCAGCGTTGACCAACTAGCGGGAGAGACCCAGTACTTC. It specifies CSVDQLAGETQYF.